This T cell receptor (beta chain) derives from a study of blood T cell repertoires in COVID-19. About the study: The cDNA or gDNA used as material had been derived from T cells, B-cell-depleted T cells, or PBMCs.

Original methodology: Amplification of reference gene primers was used by the study to estimate nucleated cell counts. TCRdb keeps only in-frame clones here, not all; method: immunoSEQ multiplex PCR. That table is the source of V, J and clone size, and D and trimming were worked out from the DNA. Of hundreds of thousands of clones detected, more than 80% appear once; the ten largest clones hold 1.3%. Trimming took off 6 bases at V and 5 bases at J, with 11 bases between the two ends. In germline, CDR1 is SNHLY, CDR2 FYNNEI. This CDR3 is built from 13 residues. In Seattle, patients joined the study during active infection and were tracked longitudinally.

Material: peripheral blood. The V call is TRBV2, the J call TRBJ1-5; D perhaps matches TRBD1 (6 bases). The receptor was isolated from a woman aged 25 to 39 with COVID-19, enrolled during active disease. The chain's CDR3 is CASSNNRDQPQHF. The DNA for the CDR3 is TGTGCCAGCAGCAACAACAGGGATCAGCCCCAGCATTTT.